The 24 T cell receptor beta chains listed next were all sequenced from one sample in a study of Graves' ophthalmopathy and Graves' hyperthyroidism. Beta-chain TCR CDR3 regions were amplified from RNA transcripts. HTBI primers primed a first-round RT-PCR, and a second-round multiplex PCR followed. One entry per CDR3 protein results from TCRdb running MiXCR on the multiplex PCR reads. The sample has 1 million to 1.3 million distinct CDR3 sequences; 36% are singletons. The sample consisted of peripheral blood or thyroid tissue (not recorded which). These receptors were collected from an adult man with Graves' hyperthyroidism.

CDR3 in DNA: TGTGCCGCCGCCCTCTCAGGGAGTTCCGGGGAGCTGTTTTTT. This translates into CAAALSGSSGELFF. The rearrangement joins TRBV24-1 to TRBJ2-2; D may be TRBD1 or TRBD2 (5 bases each). This CDR3 contains 14 residues. The V end was cut by 12 bases, the J end by 6 bases, with 19 bases between. The germline V gene has CDR1 KGHDR and CDR2 SFDVKD.

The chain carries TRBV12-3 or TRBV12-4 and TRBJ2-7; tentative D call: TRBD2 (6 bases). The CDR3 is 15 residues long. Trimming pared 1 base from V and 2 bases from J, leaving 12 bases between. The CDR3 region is CASSLVGGNPYEQYF. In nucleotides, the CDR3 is TGTGCCAGCAGTTTAGTTGGCGGGAACCCCTACGAGCAGTACTTC.

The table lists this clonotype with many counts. Written as DNA, the CDR3 is TGTGCCAGCAGCCCGAAGATAGCGGGAGAGGGGGAGACCCAGTACTTC. It encodes CASSPKIAGEGETQYF. V gene TRBV7-9 combines with J gene TRBJ2-5; TRBD2 aligns across 9 bases. V lost 5 bases and J lost 5; bases outside the gene matches: 12. The CDR3 totals 16 residues. The V gene's germline CDR1 is SEHNR and CDR2 FQNEAQ (reference sequence). Supplemented by reference TRBV7-9 and TRBJ2-5, the full variable domain reads DTGVSQNPRHKITKRGQNVTFRCDPISEHNRLYWYRQTLGQGPEFLTYFQNEAQLEKSRLLSDRFSAERPKGSFSTLEIQRTEQGDSAMYLCASSPKIAGEGETQYFGPGTRLLVL.

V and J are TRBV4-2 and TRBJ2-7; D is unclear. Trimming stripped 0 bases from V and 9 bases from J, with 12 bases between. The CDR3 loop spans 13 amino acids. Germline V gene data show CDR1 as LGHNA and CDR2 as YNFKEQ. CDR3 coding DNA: TGTGCCAGCAGCCAAGACACGGCTGCTCGGCAGTACTTC. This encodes CASSQDTAARQYF.

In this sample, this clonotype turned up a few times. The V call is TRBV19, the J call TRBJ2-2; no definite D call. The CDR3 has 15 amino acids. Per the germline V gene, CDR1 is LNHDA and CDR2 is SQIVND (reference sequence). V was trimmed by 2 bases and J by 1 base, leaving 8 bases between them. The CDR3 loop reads CASSITSLNTGELFF. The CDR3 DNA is TGTGCCAGTAGTATAACTTCCTTGAACACCGGGGAGCTGTTTTTT.

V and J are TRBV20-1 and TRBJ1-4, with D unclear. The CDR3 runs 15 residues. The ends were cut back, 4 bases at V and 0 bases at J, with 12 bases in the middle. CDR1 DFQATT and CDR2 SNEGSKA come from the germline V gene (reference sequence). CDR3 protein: CSATGRKPTNEKLFF. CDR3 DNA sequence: TGCAGTGCTACCGGGAGAAAACCAACTAATGAAAAACTGTTTTTT.

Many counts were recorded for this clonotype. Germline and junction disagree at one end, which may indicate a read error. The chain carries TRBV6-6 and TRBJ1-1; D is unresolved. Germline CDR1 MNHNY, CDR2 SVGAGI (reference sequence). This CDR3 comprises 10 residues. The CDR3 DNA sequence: TGTGCCAGCAGCGAGACGGCGCGAATCTTT. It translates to CASSETARIF.

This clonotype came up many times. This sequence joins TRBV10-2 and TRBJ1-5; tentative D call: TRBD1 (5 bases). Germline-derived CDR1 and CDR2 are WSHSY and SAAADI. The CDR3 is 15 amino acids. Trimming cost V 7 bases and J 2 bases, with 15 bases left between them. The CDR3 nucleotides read TGCGCCAGCAAGGAAGGGGCGCGGGGCAATCAGCCCCAGCATTTT. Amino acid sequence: CASKEGARGNQPQHF.

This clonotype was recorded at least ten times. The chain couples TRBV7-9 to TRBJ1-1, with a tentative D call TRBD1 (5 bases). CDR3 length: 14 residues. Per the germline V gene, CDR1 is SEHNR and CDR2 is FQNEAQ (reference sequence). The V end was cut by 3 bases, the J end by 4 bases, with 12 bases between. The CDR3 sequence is CASSLGLEVTEAFF. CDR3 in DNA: TGTGCCAGCAGCTTGGGACTGGAAGTCACTGAAGCTTTCTTT.

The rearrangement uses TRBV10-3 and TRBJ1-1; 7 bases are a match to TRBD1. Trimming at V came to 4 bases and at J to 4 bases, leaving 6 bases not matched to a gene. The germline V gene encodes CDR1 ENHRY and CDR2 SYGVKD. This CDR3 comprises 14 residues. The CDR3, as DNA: TGTGCCATCAGTGTAGGGGACAGAGGCACTGAAGCTTTCTTT. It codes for CAISVGDRGTEAFF.

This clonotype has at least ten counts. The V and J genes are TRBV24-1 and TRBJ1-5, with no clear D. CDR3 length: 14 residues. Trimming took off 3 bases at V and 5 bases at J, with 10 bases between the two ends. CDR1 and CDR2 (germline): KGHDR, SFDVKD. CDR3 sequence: CATSDTAADQPQHF. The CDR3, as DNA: TGTGCCACCAGTGATACGGCCGCGGATCAGCCCCAGCATTTT.

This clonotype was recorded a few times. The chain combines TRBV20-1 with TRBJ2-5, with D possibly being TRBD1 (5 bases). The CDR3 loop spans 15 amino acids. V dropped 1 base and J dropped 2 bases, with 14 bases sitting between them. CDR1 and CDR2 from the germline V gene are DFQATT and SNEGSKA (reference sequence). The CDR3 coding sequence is TGCAGTGCTAGAGGCGCGGACACCCAGCAAGAGACCCAGTACTTC. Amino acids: CSARGADTQQETQYF.

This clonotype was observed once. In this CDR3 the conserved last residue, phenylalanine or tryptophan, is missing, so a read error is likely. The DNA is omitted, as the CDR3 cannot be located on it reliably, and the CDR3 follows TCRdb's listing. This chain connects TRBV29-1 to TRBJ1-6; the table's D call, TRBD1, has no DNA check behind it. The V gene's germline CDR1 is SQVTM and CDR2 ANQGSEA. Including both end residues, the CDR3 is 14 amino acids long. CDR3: CSVGTGDYNSPLRL.

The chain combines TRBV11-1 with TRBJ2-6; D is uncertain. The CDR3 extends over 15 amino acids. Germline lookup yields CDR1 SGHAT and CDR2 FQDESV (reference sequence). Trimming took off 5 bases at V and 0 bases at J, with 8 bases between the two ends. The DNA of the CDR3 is TGTGCCAGCAGCCGTCCTCCCTCTGGGGCCAACGTCCTGACTTTC. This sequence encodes CASSRPPSGANVLTF.

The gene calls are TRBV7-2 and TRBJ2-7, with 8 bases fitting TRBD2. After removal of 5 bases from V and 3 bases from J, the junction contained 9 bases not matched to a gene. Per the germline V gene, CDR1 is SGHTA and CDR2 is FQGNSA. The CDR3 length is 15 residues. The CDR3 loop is CASSRPGGRFYEQYF. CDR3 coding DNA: TGTGCCAGCAGCCGGCCTGGCGGGAGGTTCTACGAGCAGTACTTC.

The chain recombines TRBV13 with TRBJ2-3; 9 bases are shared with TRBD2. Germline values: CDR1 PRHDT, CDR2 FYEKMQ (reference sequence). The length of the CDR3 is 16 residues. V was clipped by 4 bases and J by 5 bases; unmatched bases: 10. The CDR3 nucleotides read TGTGCCAGCAGCTCACCCTCTAGCGGGGCTAAAGATACGCAGTATTTT. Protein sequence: CASSSPSSGAKDTQYF.

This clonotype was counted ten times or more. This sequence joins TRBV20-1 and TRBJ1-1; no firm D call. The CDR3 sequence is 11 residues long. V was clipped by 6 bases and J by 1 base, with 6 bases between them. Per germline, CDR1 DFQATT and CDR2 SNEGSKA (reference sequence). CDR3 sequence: CSAVGNTEAFF. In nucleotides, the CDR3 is TGCAGTGCGGTGGGGAACACTGAAGCTTTCTTT.

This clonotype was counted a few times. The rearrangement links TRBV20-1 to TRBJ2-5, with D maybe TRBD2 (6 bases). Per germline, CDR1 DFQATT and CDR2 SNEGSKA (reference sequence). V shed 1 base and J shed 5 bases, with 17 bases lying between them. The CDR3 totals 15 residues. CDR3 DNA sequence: TGCAGTGCTAGAGGAGGGGACTCCCAATGGGAGACCCAGTACTTC. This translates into CSARGGDSQWETQYF.

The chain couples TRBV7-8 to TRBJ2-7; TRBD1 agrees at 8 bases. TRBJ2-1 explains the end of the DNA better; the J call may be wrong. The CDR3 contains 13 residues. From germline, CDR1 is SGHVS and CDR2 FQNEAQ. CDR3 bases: TGTGCCAGCAGCCCAGACAGGGGCAATGAGCAGTTCTTC. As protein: CASSPDRGNEQFF.

The CDR3 sequence: CASSGGGRALHF. The DNA for the CDR3 is TGTGCCAGCAGTGGAGGCGGCAGAGCCCTCCACTTT. V is TRBV12-3 or TRBV12-4 and J is TRBJ1-6; D is uncertain. Trimming cost V 5 bases and J 14 bases, with 13 bases left between them. The CDR3 runs 12 residues.

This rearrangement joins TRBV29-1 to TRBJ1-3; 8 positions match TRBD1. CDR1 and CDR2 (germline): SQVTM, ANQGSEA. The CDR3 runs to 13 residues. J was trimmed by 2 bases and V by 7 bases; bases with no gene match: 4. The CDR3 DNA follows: TGCAGCGCTAAGGACAGGGCTGGAAACACCATATATTTT. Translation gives CSAKDRAGNTIYF.

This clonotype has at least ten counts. The chain's CDR3 is CASSPGTGYQETQYF. As DNA, the CDR3 is TGCGCCAGCAGCCCTGGGACAGGGTATCAAGAGACCCAGTACTTC. The chain is built from TRBV5-1 and TRBJ2-5; 9 nucleotides line up with TRBD1. There are 15 residues in the CDR3. V gave up 4 bases and J gave up 2 bases; unmatched junction bases: 6. Germline-derived CDR1 and CDR2 are SGHRS and YFSETQ.

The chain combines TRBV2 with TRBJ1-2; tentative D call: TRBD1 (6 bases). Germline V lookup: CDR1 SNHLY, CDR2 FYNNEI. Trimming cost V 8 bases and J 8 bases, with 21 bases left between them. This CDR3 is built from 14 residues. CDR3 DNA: TGTGCCAGCCGTATGGGAAACAGGGTTCGAGGCTACACCTTC. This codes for CASRMGNRVRGYTF.

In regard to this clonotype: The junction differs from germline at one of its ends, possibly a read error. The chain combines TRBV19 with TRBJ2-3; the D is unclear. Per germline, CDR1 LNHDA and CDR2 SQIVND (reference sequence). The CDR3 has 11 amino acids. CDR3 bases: TGTGCCAGCAGTATTACAGATACGCAGTATTTT. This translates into CASSITDTQYF. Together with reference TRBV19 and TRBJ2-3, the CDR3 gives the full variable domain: DGGITQSPKYLFRKEGQNVTLSCEQNLNHDAMYWYRQDPGQGLRLIYYSQIVNDFQKGDIAEGYSVSREKKESFPLTVTSAQKNPTAFYLCASSITDTQYFGPGTRLTVL.